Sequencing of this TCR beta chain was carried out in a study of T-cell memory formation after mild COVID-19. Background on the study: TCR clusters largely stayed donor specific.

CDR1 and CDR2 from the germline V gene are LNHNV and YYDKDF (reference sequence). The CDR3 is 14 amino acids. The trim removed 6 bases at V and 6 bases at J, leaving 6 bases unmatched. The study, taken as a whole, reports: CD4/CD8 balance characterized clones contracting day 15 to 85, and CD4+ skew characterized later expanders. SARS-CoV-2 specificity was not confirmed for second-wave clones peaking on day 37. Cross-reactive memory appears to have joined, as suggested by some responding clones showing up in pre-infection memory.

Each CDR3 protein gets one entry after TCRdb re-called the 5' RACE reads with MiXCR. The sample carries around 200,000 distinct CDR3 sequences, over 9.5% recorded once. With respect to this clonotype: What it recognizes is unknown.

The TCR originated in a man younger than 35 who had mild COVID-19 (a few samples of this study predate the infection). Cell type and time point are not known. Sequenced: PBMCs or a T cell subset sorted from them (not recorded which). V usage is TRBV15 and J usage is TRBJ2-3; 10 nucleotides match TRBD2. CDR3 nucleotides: TGTGCCACCAGGCAAACTAGCGGGGCGGATACGCAGTATTTT. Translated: CATRQTSGADTQYF.